This T cell receptor (beta chain) comes out of a study of cytomegalovirus exposure and HLA in healthy donors. The junction had 4 bases not matched to a gene; V was cut back by 3 bases and J by 4 bases. CDR1 and CDR2 from the germline V gene are SNHLY and FYNNEI. CDR3 size: 15 residues. The study ran its PCR with 60 Vbeta and 13 Jbeta primers. Libraries were prepared by immunoSEQ multiplex PCR; TCRdb keeps only in-frame clonotypes and omits some of them. The sample includes approximately 130,000 clones, roughly 80% seen only once; the top ten take over 5%. This TCR was recovered from a middle-aged woman in good health and CMV-seronegative. The sample comprised PBMCs. This chain links TRBV2 with TRBJ2-2; 8 bases line up with TRBD2. CDR3: CASSEASGFTGELFF. In DNA, the CDR3 is TGTGCCAGCAGTGAGGCTAGCGGGTTCACCGGGGAGCTGTTTTTT.